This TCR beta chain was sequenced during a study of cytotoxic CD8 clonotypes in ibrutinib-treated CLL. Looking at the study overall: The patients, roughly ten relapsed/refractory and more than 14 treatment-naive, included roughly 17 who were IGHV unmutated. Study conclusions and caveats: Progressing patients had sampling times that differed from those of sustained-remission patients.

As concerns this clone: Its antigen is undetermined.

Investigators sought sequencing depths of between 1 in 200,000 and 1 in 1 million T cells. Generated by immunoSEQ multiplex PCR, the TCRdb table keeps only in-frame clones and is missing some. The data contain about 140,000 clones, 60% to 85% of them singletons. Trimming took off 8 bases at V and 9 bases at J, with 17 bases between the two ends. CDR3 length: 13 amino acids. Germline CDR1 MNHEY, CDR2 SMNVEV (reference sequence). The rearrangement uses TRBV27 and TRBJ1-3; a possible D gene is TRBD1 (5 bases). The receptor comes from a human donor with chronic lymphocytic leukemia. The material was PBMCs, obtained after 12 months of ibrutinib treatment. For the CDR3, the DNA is TGTGCCAGCCCCGCAGGGTGCCGCGCCACCATATATTTT. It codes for CASPAGCRATIYF.